This T cell receptor beta chain stems from a study of post-analysis software for immune sequencing data. Points from the study as a whole: Under F measure analysis, samples from one preparation batch co-clustered strongly. Five TRBV segments, including TRBV5-6, TRBV5-1 and TRBV20-1, were more frequent in patients than controls.

This CDR3 comprises 16 residues. V was cut by 6 bases and J by 3 bases, with 18 bases left in between. In the case of this clonotype: The antigen remains undetermined.

Each TCR beta cDNA library carried unique molecular identifiers. T cells numbering roughly 0.95 to 11 million gave rise to roughly 550,000 cDNA molecules. Each CDR3 protein is one row after TCRdb ran MiXCR on the PCR reads. Altogether hundreds of thousands of distinct CDR3 sequences are present, approximately 57% being singletons, with the ten largest covering 4.6%. The sequence derives from a girl between 5 and 17 years old with multiple sclerosis. Specimen: blood. This rearrangement joins TRBV12-3 or TRBV12-4 to TRBJ2-1; no definite D call. CDR3 bases: TGTGCCAGCAGCTCCTACATCGGAAGGGTCTACAATGAGCAGTTCTTC. Its protein is CASSSYIGRVYNEQFF.